What follows is one T cell receptor (beta chain) and its context. The antigen remains undetermined. The CDR3 length is 16 residues. CDR1 SGHRS and CDR2 YFSETQ come from the germline V gene. Trimming stripped 0 bases from V and 2 bases from J, with 9 bases between. This entry is derived from a study of post-analysis software for immune sequencing data. Broader study findings: In patients, about five TRBV segments were more frequent than in controls, with TRBV5-6, TRBV5-1 and TRBV20-1 among them.

Unique molecular identifiers had been added to the TCR beta cDNA libraries. TCRdb fed the PCR reads into MiXCR, producing one record per CDR3 protein. The sample lists fewer than 850,000 distinct CDR3 sequences; around 27% were seen once. The sequencing input was blood. The chain employs TRBV5-1 and TRBJ2-6; possible D gene TRBD1, 6 bases. The clonotype was recovered from a girl aged 10 to 17 with multiple sclerosis. CDR3 sequence (DNA): TGCGCCAGCAGCTTGGACCCAGGGGCTGGGGCCAACGTCCTGACTTTC. It yields the protein CASSLDPGAGANVLTF.